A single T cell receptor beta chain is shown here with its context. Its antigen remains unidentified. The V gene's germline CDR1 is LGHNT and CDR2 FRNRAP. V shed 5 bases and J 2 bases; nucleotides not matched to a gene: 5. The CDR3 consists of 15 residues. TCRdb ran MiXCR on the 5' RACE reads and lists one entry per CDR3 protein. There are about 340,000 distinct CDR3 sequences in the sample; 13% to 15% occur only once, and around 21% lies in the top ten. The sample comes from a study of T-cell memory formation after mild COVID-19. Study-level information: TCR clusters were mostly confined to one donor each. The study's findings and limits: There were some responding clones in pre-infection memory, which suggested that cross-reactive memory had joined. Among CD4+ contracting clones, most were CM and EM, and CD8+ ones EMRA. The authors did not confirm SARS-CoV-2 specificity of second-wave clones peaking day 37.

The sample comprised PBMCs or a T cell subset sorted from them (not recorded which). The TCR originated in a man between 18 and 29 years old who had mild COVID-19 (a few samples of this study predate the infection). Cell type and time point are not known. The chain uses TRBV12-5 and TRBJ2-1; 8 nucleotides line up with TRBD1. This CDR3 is CASGKDRAAYNEQFF. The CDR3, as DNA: TGTGCTAGTGGTAAGGACAGGGCGGCCTACAATGAGCAGTTCTTC.